These 14 T cell receptor beta chains came from one sample sequenced in a study of blood T cell repertoires in COVID-19. Profiling relied on immunoSEQ multiplex PCR, and the TCRdb table lists in-frame clones only, not all of them. The sample gives fewer than 200,000 clones, about 88% of which show up once; 5% to 6% is in the top ten. The specimen was peripheral blood. All receptors come from a woman in her forties or fifties with COVID-19, enrolled during active disease.

This rearrangement joins TRBV10-1 to TRBJ2-1; no reliable D call. The CDR3 runs to 10 residues. Germline loops: CDR1 WNHNN, CDR2 SYGVQD (reference sequence). The CDR3: CADGSGEQFF. DNA for the CDR3: TGCGCAGACGGCTCGGGTGAGCAGTTCTTC.

This chain connects TRBV9 to TRBJ2-1, with D maybe TRBD2 (6 bases). Germline V gene sequence: CDR1 SGDLS, CDR2 YYNGEE. Trimming cost V 3 bases and J 8 bases, with 30 bases left between them. CDR3 length equals 19 residues. CDR3 coding DNA: TGTGCCAGCAGCGACGCCTACTATGGAACTAGCACCCCTGACCATGAGCAGTTCTTC. Translation: CASSDAYYGTSTPDHEQFF. Variable domain in full (rest from reference TRBV9 and TRBJ2-1): DSGVTQTPKHLITATGQRVTLRCSPRSGDLSVYWYQQSLDQGLQFLIQYYNGEERAKGNILERFSAQQFPDLHSELNLSSLELGDSALYFCASSDAYYGTSTPDHEQFFGPGTRLTVL.

The chain uses TRBV12-5 and TRBJ2-5; D not certain. The CDR3 spans 13 residues. The germline V gene encodes CDR1 LGHNT and CDR2 FRNRAP. V was shortened by 5 bases and J by 0 bases, with 7 bases between the two germline ends. CDR3 coding DNA: TGTGCTAGTGGTCCGGGTTACCAAGAGACCCAGTACTTC. This gives the protein CASGPGYQETQYF.

The rearrangement uses TRBV19 and TRBJ2-7; unclear D gene. The CDR3 consists of 14 residues. Deletions cut 1 base from V and 0 bases from J, with 7 bases between. The germline V gene encodes CDR1 LNHDA and CDR2 SQIVND (reference sequence). The CDR3 is CASSIVADSYEQYF. The CDR3 region has the DNA TGTGCCAGTAGTATAGTGGCAGACTCCTACGAGCAGTACTTC. Together with reference TRBV19 and TRBJ2-7, the CDR3 gives the full variable domain: DGGITQSPKYLFRKEGQNVTLSCEQNLNHDAMYWYRQDPGQGLRLIYYSQIVNDFQKGDIAEGYSVSREKKESFPLTVTSAQKNPTAFYLCASSIVADSYEQYFGPGTRLTVT.

This clone is a singleton in its sample. The chain joins TRBV6-2 or TRBV6-3 to TRBJ1-5, with TRBD1 identical over 9 bases. The germline CDR1 and CDR2 sequences are MNHEY and SVGEGT. Germline trimming cut 4 bases from V and 6 bases from J; bases unmatched to any gene: 1. This CDR3 is 13 amino acids long. As DNA, the CDR3 is TGTGCCAGCAGTTGGACAGGGGTTCAGCCCCAGCATTTT. This sequence encodes CASSWTGVQPQHF.

The chain is built from TRBV18 and TRBJ2-7; possibly TRBD2 for D (5 bases). Germline V gene sequence: CDR1 KGHSH, CDR2 LQKENI. Trimming stripped 1 base from V and 2 bases from J, with 6 bases between. There are 13 residues in the CDR3. CDR3 residues: CASSPRRTYEQYF. CDR3 coding DNA: TGTGCCAGCTCACCACGGAGGACCTACGAGCAGTACTTC.

V usage is TRBV5-4 and J usage is TRBJ2-1; tentative D call: TRBD2 (7 bases). Germline loops: CDR1 SGHNT, CDR2 YYREEE (reference sequence). CDR3 length: 14 residues. V was shortened by 6 bases and J by 5 bases, with 15 bases between the two germline ends. The CDR3 reads CASKSRGADNEQFF. In nucleotides, the CDR3 is TGTGCCAGCAAAAGCCGGGGGGCAGACAATGAGCAGTTCTTC.

The rearrangement uses TRBV29-1 and TRBJ2-1; 8 nucleotides align to TRBD2. Per the germline V gene, CDR1 is SQVTM and CDR2 is ANQGSEA. This CDR3 spans 15 amino acids. The V and J ends lost 4 bases and 2 bases, in that order; junction bases with no gene match: 7. CDR3 amino acids: CSVGTSGYTYNEQFF. The CDR3 DNA follows: TGCAGCGTTGGAACTAGCGGCTATACCTACAATGAGCAGTTCTTC.

This clone was detected only a few times. The chain carries TRBV7-3 and TRBJ2-7; TRBD1 matches at 8 bases. J was trimmed by 4 bases and V by 6 bases; bases with no gene match: 5. In germline, CDR1 is SGHTA, CDR2 FQGTGA. This CDR3 has 13 residues. The CDR3 DNA is TGTGCCAGCAGTAAAGACAGGGGTTACGAGCAGTACTTC. Translated, it gives CASSKDRGYEQYF.

The V gene is TRBV7-3, the J gene TRBJ2-3, with TRBD2 identical over 7 bases. The length of the CDR3 is 14 residues. V was clipped by 5 bases and J by 4 bases; unmatched bases: 6. Germline values: CDR1 SGHTA, CDR2 FQGTGA. The CDR3 sequence is CASSAGVISDTQYF. Here the CDR3 DNA reads TGTGCCAGCAGCGCGGGGGTTATTTCAGATACGCAGTATTTT.

The rearrangement links TRBV13 to TRBJ2-3; D gene ambiguous. The CDR3 loop spans 12 amino acids. Germline lookup yields CDR1 PRHDT and CDR2 FYEKMQ (reference sequence). V was pared by 6 bases and J by 6 bases, with 10 bases between. The CDR3 coding sequence is TGTGCCAGCAGTTCCCGGTCCGATACGCAGTATTTT. It is translated as CASSSRSDTQYF.

The chain recombines TRBV7-9 with TRBJ2-2; 9 positions agree with TRBD1. The CDR3 has 16 amino acids. Per the germline V gene, CDR1 is SEHNR and CDR2 is FQNEAQ (reference sequence). With 7 bases clipped from V and 4 bases from J, the junction kept 10 bases outside the gene matches. CDR3 DNA sequence: TGTGCCAGCATCCGTTGGACAGGGGTCGTCACCGGGGAGCTGTTTTTT. It translates to CASIRWTGVVTGELFF.

The rearrangement uses TRBV3-1 (or the pseudogene TRBV3-2) and TRBJ1-2; TRBD1 agrees at 11 bases. The CDR3 consists of 15 residues. Germline V CDR1 and CDR2: LGHDT, YNNKEL (reference sequence). Losses at the gene ends were 4 bases for V and 4 bases for J; bases not matched to a gene: 5. CDR3: CASSPGTGGGYGYTF. Here the CDR3 DNA reads TGTGCCAGCAGCCCTGGGACAGGGGGTGGCTATGGCTACACCTTC.

This clone was observed a few times. The V call is TRBV4-1, the J call TRBJ2-3; 9 nucleotides agree with TRBD2. Germline CDR1 and CDR2: MGHRA and YSYEKL. The CDR3 runs to 15 residues. V gave up 2 bases and J gave up 4 bases; unmatched junction bases: 4. The CDR3 region has the DNA TGCGCCAGCAGCCAACAAGCGGGGGGTGCAGATACGCAGTATTTT. Translating gives CASSQQAGGADTQYF.